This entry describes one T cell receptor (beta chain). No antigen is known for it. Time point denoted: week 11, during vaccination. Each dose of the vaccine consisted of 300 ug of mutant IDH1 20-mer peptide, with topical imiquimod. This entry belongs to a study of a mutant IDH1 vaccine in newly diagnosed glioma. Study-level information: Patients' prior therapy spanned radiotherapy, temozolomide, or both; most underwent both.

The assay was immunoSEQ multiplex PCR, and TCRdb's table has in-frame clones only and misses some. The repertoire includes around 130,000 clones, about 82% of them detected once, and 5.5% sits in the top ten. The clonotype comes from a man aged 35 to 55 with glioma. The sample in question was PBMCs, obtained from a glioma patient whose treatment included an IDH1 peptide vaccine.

This CDR3 reads CASSRSLQGGWEAFF. CDR3 DNA: TGTGCCAGCAGCCGCTCGTTACAGGGCGGCTGGGAAGCTTTCTTT. The rearrangement uses TRBV11-2 and TRBJ1-1, with D tentatively TRBD1 (6 bases). Per the germline V gene, CDR1 is SGHAT and CDR2 is FQNNGV. V was clipped by 5 bases and J by 8 bases, with 21 bases between them. The CDR3 is 15 residues long.